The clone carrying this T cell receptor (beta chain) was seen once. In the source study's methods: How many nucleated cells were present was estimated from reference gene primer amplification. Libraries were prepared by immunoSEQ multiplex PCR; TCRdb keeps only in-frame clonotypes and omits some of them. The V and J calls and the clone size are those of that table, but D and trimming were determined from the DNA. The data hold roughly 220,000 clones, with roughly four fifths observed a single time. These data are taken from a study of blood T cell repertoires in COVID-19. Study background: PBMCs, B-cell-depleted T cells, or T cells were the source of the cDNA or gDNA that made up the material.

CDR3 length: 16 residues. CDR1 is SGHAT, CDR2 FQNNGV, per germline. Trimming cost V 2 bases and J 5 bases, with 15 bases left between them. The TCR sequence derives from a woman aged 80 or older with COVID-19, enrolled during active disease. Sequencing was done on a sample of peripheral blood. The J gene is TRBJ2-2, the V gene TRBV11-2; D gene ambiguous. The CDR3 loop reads CASSLRQLGLTGELFF. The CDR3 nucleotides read TGTGCCAGCAGCTTAAGACAACTTGGGCTAACCGGGGAGCTGTTTTTT.